This entry is about one T cell receptor (beta chain). There is no known antigen for this receptor. No base quality values were provided; no much bigger clone lies one nucleotide off. The donors were 40 or so Caucasian individuals from Russia, aged 6 to 90 years, who were systemically healthy. Approximately 9 milliliters of peripheral blood were collected from each donor into EDTA-treated Vacutainer tubes. Ficoll-Paque density-gradient centrifugation was used to isolate PBMCs, with at least 7 million per sample. Total RNA was extracted from PBMCs with Trizol reagent, with at least 6 micrograms obtained per sample. For every donor, flow cytometry on a PBMC aliquot measured the percentage of naive CD45RAhigh/CD27high T cells. Receptor libraries were prepared by 5' RACE. Sequencing took place on an Illumina HiSeq 2500. A second PCR of roughly 6 to 11 cycles was run with a J-beta primer mix and a sample-barcoded 5' primer. A unique molecular identifier was introduced onto each TCR beta cDNA molecule by a template-switch 5' adaptor carrying 12 random nucleotides. At least 2.5 million CDR3-containing paired-end reads were obtained from each sample. All of the RNA was converted into first-strand cDNA using the Mint cDNA synthesis kit, with a TRBC-specific oligonucleotide serving as the primer. After uracil-DNA glycosylase treatment, a first 18-cycle PCR used universal primers M1SS and BC2_uni_R on all cDNA. In the authors' own workflow: For normalization, 1 million high-quality reads were randomly selected from each sample, with every read carrying a distinct molecular identifier. Reads with shared molecular identifiers were discarded instead of being binned into consensus sequences. MiTCR, run with a Q25 quality threshold and the strictest error-elimination algorithm, handled CDR3 identification, clonotype clustering and error correction. A nonparametric unseen species model using Euler transformation provided a lower-bound estimate of total TCR beta diversity. TCRdb passed the public sequencing reads through fastp at Q25 and MiXCR, retaining productive beta sequences. One record per CDR3 amino acid sequence lists the most common genes and DNA. In this record, the V and J calls reflect TCRdb's handling and not the investigators' own analysis. This sample gives around 750,000 distinct CDR3 sequences in total; 50% to 65% of them show up just once. Under 50% of the sample belongs to the ten largest clones.

The record originates from a study of blood T cells in healthy people across ages (dated by TCRdb to the mid-2010s). Regarding the study in general: In model experiments, template switching captured roughly one uniquely barcoded TCR beta cDNA molecule for every two T cells. Donors of different ages were randomly distributed across sequencing lanes to avoid experimental bias. Age-related changes in TCR beta repertoire diversity were measured in the study by deep sequencing normalized with unique cDNA molecular identifiers. The study analyzed two additional independent replicas of 1 million unique cDNA reads from the same blood draw for two donors, one aged 18 to 30 and one aged 80 or older. The donors were divided into four age groups: young (average approximately 17 years), middle-aged (under 40), aged (around 67) and long-lived (roughly 88).

Relative to germline, V is 5 bases shorter and J is 4 bases shorter, with 14 bases between their ends. CDR3 length: 14 amino acids, cysteine to phenylalanine. Kept here is only the CDR3 DNA, which spans 42 bases and is read in frame from base 1. What the research found in general, with its limitations: Because the CMV infection status of the donors was unknown, age-related changes in expanded clonotypes may potentially have been confounded. Compared with the aged group, the long-lived group had more naive CD4+ T cells, fewer expanded clones and increased TCR diversity, a pattern suggesting age selection. Observed TCR beta diversity correlated strongly with the percentage of naive T cells measured by flow cytometry. Estimates of total diversity from one million sequenced T cells were regarded as lower bounds and underestimates. Observed TCR beta diversity per million T cells fell roughly linearly with age, and a significant reduction was already apparent by age about 36. Bulk unsorted PBMC profiling prevented conclusive comparison of naive and antigen-experienced compartments.

This sequence was found in an elderly man in good health. The V and J genes are TRBV12-3 or TRBV12-4 and TRBJ1-2, with TRBD1 perhaps the D gene, on 6 matching bases. The sample consisted of blood. The CDR3 has the sequence CASSPEWTAYGYTF. The nucleotide sequence reads as follows: TGTGCCAGCAGTCCCGAGTGGACAGCCTATGGCTACACCTTC.